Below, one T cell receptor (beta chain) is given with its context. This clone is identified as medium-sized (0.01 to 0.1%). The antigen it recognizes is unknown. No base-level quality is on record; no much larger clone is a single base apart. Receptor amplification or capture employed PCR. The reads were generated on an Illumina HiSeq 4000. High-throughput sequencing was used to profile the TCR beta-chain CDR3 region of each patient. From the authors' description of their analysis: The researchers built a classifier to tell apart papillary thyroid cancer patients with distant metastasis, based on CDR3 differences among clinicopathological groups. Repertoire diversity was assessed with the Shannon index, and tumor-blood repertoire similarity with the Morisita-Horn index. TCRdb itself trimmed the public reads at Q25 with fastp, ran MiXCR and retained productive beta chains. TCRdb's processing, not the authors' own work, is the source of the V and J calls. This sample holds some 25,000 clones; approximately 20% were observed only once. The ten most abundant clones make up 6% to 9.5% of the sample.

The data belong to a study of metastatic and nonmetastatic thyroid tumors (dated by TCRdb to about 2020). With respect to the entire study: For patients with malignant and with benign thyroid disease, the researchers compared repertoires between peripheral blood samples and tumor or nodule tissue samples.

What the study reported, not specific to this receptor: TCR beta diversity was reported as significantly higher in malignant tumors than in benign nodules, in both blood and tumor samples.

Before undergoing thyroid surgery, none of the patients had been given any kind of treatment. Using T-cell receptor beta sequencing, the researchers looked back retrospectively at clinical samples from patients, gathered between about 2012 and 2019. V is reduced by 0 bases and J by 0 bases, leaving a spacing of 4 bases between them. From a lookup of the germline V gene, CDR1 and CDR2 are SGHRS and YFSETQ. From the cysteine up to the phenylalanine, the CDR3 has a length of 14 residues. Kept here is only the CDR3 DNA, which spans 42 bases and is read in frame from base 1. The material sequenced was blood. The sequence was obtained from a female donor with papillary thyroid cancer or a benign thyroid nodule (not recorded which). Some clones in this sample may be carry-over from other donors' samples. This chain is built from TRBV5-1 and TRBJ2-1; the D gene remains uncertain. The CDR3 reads CASSLGTSYNEQFF. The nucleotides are TGCGCCAGCAGCTTGGGGACCTCCTACAATGAGCAGTTCTTC.